Reported below is one T cell receptor beta chain. TCRdb's copy holds only in-frame clones and misses some; the assay was immunoSEQ multiplex PCR. The table has around 37,000 clones, 81% seen once; the top ten hold about 19%. The source of the sample is a study of OX40 agonist ivuxolimab in advanced cancers. Trimming took 5 bases from V and 7 from J, leaving 19 bases between them. Germline lookup yields CDR1 SEHNR and CDR2 FQNEAQ (reference sequence). There are 15 residues in the CDR3. The receptor's source is an adult with an advanced solid tumor such as melanoma, head and neck, liver or kidney cancer. The source material was CD4+ or CD8+ T cells sorted from blood, sampled in a trial of the OX40 agonist ivuxolimab. The chain joins TRBV7-9 to TRBJ2-3, with a possible D match to TRBD2 (6 bases). The CDR3 bases are TGTGCCAGCAGCCCAGACGGGGGTTTCGTTAATACGCAGTATTTT. Its protein is CASSPDGGFVNTQYF. Filled out from reference TRBV7-9 and TRBJ2-3, the complete variable domain reads DTGVSQNPRHKITKRGQNVTFRCDPISEHNRLYWYRQTLGQGPEFLTYFQNEAQLEKSRLLSDRFSAERPKGSFSTLEIQRTEQGDSAMYLCASSPDGGFVNTQYFGPGTRLTVL.